The 10 T cell receptor beta chains below were found in one sample sequenced in a study of shared clonotypes between healthy human individuals (dated by TCRdb to about 2020). Library generation was performed with the immunoSEQ multiplex PCR assay. The table comes from immuneACCESS by way of TCRdb, which keeps in-frame sequences with V and J called. Part of the clones is missing from these tables; in studies checked, under half for an unresolved V gene and the rest for unknown reasons. This sample has around 2.5 million clones in its table, and over 85% of those were observed once. The leading ten clones occupy roughly 0.36% of the sample. Sequenced input: naive CD4+ T cells from PBMCs. Interpreted using the paper, the cell subset or site label stands for: CD45RA+ positively selected. Receptor source: a man aged 18 to 29 in good health. Some clones in this sample may be carry-over from other donors' samples.

With respect to this clone: The junction does not match germline at one end; this may be a read error. The chain links TRBV6-6 to TRBJ2-7, with 10 bases fitting TRBD2. This CDR3 has 13 amino acids. Germline CDR1 reads MNHNY; CDR2 reads SVGAGI (reference sequence). The CDR3 loop reads CASSRTSGLDLSF. The CDR3 region has the DNA TGTGCCAGCTCCCGGACTAGCGGTCTCGATTTGAGCTTC.

The chain joins TRBV5-4 to TRBJ2-1; TRBD2 matches 9 bases. V trimming: 1 base; J trimming: 6 bases; junction bases outside the gene matches: 5. The CDR3 spans 15 residues. Germline V gives CDR1 SGHNT, CDR2 YYREEE (reference sequence). CDR3 region: CASSLRREGLNEQFF. CDR3 sequence (DNA): TGTGCCAGCAGCTTGCGGCGGGAGGGCCTCAATGAGCAGTTCTTC.

This chain links TRBV30 with TRBJ2-2; unclear D gene. CDR1 GTSNPN and CDR2 SVGIG come from the germline V gene (reference sequence). Trimming took off 2 bases at V and 0 bases at J, with 7 bases between the two ends. This CDR3 is 14 amino acids long. The CDR3 is CAWSIHANTGELFF. The CDR3 nucleotides are TGTGCCTGGAGTATCCATGCGAACACCGGGGAGCTGTTTTTT. Drawing the rest from reference TRBV30 and TRBJ2-2, the complete variable domain is SQTIHQWPATLVQPVGSPLSLECTVEGTSNPNLYWYRQAAGRGLQLLFYSVGIGQISSEVPQNLSASRPQDRQFILSSKKLLLSDSGFYLCAWSIHANTGELFFGEGSRLTVL.

The chain uses TRBV5-1 and TRBJ2-7; weak D call: TRBD2 (6 bases). Germline CDR1 SGHRS, CDR2 YFSETQ. Trimming shortened V by 5 bases and J by 6 bases, and 21 bases separated the two germline ends. CDR3 size: 15 residues. The CDR3 region is CASSPGTGDFGEQYF. CDR3 DNA sequence: TGCGCCAGCAGTCCCGGTACCGGGGACTTCGGCGAGCAGTACTTC.

This clone was seen only a few times. The chain couples TRBV20-1 to TRBJ1-4; D call uncertain. Germline-derived CDR1 and CDR2 are DFQATT and SNEGSKA (reference sequence). CDR3 size: 11 residues. The CDR3 loop reads CSANAGEKLFF. CDR3 DNA: TGCAGCGCCAATGCTGGTGAAAAACTGTTTTTT.

About this clone: This CDR3 is also generated by other DNA sequences in the sample. CDR3 in amino acids: CASSTEGGTEAFF. Here the CDR3 DNA reads TGTGCCAGCAGCACGGAGGGGGGCACTGAAGCTTTCTTT. This chain joins TRBV7-9 and TRBJ1-1; a possible D gene is TRBD1 (6 bases). This CDR3 has 13 residues. V lost 5 bases to trimming and J lost 4 bases, with 11 bases between them. Germline lookup yields CDR1 SEHNR and CDR2 FQNEAQ (reference sequence). The variable domain in full, with the rest retrieved from reference TRBV7-9 and TRBJ1-1, is DTGVSQNPRHKITKRGQNVTFRCDPISEHNRLYWYRQTLGQGPEFLTYFQNEAQLEKSRLLSDRFSAERPKGSFSTLEIQRTEQGDSAMYLCASSTEGGTEAFFGQGTRLTVV.

The rearrangement joins TRBV6-5 to TRBJ2-3; D gene ambiguous. Trimming removed 6 bases from V and 4 bases from J, with 11 bases in between. From germline, CDR1 is MNHEY and CDR2 SVGAGI. This CDR3 contains 13 residues. The CDR3 bases are TGTGCCAGCAGCCGAAAGAACCCAGATACGCAGTATTTT. This encodes CASSRKNPDTQYF.

CDR3 DNA sequence: TGTGCCAGCAGCTTAGTGTGGACAGCACCGGGGGAGCAGTACTTC. This encodes CASSLVWTAPGEQYF. The rearrangement joins TRBV11-2 to TRBJ2-7, with D possibly matching TRBD1 (6 bases). The V and J ends lost 1 base and 7 bases respectively, with 17 bases between them. The CDR3 totals 15 residues. CDR1 is SGHAT, CDR2 FQNNGV, per germline.

The chain employs TRBV7-9 and TRBJ2-3; 9 nucleotides align to TRBD2. V was pared by 5 bases and J by 6 bases, with 6 bases of the junction left unmatched. The germline CDR1 and CDR2 sequences are SEHNR and FQNEAQ (reference sequence). This CDR3 comprises 14 residues. CDR3 DNA sequence: TGTGCCAGCAGCAATGGACTAGCGTCTGATACGCAGTATTTT. Encoded protein: CASSNGLASDTQYF.

This chain joins TRBV5-4 and TRBJ2-3; D is perhaps TRBD1 (6 bases). Germline loops: CDR1 SGHNT, CDR2 YYREEE (reference sequence). Deletions cut 0 bases from V and 10 bases from J, with 9 bases between. The CDR3 is 12 residues long. CDR3 nucleotide sequence: TGTGCCAGCAGCTTGGACAGGGATGCGCAGTATTTT. Its translation is CASSLDRDAQYF.